The clone carrying this TCR beta chain was observed a handful of times. What it recognizes is unknown. The PCR was carried out with 60 Vbeta primers and 13 Jbeta primers. The assay was immunoSEQ multiplex PCR, and TCRdb's table has in-frame clones only and misses some. Of 150,000 to 200,000 clones in the sample, roughly 80% were seen once. These data are taken from a study of cytomegalovirus exposure and HLA in healthy donors. Overall study results and limits: An analysis that was carried out later associated 17,000 or so TCR beta sequences with HLA alleles at 0.05 false discovery rate.

Per germline, CDR1 SGHAT and CDR2 FQNNGV. Trimming removed 1 base from V and 7 bases from J; junction bases left unmatched: 0. The CDR3 has 14 amino acids. The origin of this receptor is a man aged 25-45 years in good health and CMV-seronegative. The sequencing input was PBMCs. The chain employs TRBV11-2 and TRBJ1-6; 8 bases are a match to TRBD1. Here the CDR3 DNA reads TGTGCCAGCAGCTTAGGGACAGGGAATTCACCCCTCCACTTT. As protein: CASSLGTGNSPLHF.